This TCR beta chain was sequenced during a study of T-cell memory formation after mild COVID-19. Across the whole study: The TCR clusters were mostly specific to one donor. Study-wide results and caveats: Unconfirmed was the SARS-CoV-2 specificity of second-wave clones that peaked on day 37. Shrinking CD4+ clones were chiefly CM and EM; CD8+ ones were chiefly EMRA.

The CDR3 loop spans 18 amino acids. Germline CDR1 is KGHSH and CDR2 is LQKENI. V trimming: 1 base; J trimming: 4 bases; junction bases outside the gene matches: 10. Comment on this clonotype: Its antigen is as yet unknown.

cDNA libraries for TCR alpha and TCR beta, carrying sample barcodes and UMIs, came from 5'RACE with constant-segment primers. TCRdb fed the 5' RACE reads into MiXCR, producing one record per CDR3 protein. Counted here are hundreds of thousands of distinct CDR3 sequences, 20% occurring once; the ten biggest clones make up 8.4%. Sequencing was carried out using PBMCs or a T cell subset sorted from them (not recorded which). The TCR sequence derives from an adult woman who had mild COVID-19 (a few samples of this study predate the infection). Cell type and time point are not known. The chain recombines TRBV18 with TRBJ1-1, with TRBD1 identical over 12 bases. CDR3 sequence (DNA): TGTGCCAGCTCACCACTTCCCGGGACAGGGGGCATGGGCACTGAAGCTTTCTTT. Encoded protein: CASSPLPGTGGMGTEAFF.